This TCR beta chain was captured by sequencing in a study of OX40 agonist ivuxolimab in advanced cancers. CDR1 and CDR2 from the germline V gene are LNHDA and SQIVND (reference sequence). The CDR3 loop spans 18 amino acids. V shed 4 bases, J shed 4 bases, and the junction held 9 bases outside the gene matches. Assay: immunoSEQ multiplex PCR; the TCRdb copy retains only in-frame clones and omits some. The table has some 76,000 clones, over 85% seen once; the top ten hold 6.2%. This clonotype was sampled from an adult with an advanced solid tumor such as melanoma, head and neck, liver or kidney cancer. The chain is built from TRBV19 and TRBJ2-2; 13 bases agree with TRBD2. Sequencing was performed on CD4+ or CD8+ T cells sorted from blood, taken in a trial of the OX40 agonist ivuxolimab. In DNA, the CDR3 is TGTGCCAGTAGTACCACGGGACTAGCGGGAACGGTCACCGGGGAGCTGTTTTTT. As protein: CASSTTGLAGTVTGELFF.